The clone carrying this T cell receptor (beta chain) appeared a few times. Antigen: not known. The sample comes from a study of a mutant IDH1 vaccine in newly diagnosed glioma. Overall study: Treated patients had a mean age of about 44 years and an approximately 62% male, about 40% female split. Earlier therapy was either radiotherapy, temozolomide, or both, and most got both. Study-wide results and limits: The occurrence of vaccine-induced immune responses was seen in roughly 93% of patients. Among top peripheral T cell clonotypes, changes seemed unrelated to pseudoprogression.

Time point defined: baseline, week 1 (first vaccination visit). Sample treatment: pre-vaccination baseline after standard-of-care therapy. Trimming removed 4 bases at V and 4 bases at J, with 16 bases between. The CDR3 covers 15 residues. Germline V gene sequence: CDR1 MNHEY, CDR2 SVGAGI. Sequencing used immunoSEQ multiplex PCR; TCRdb keeps in-frame clones, though not all of them. The sample holds under 90,000 clones; 79% are singletons and the top ten take about 7.5%. The sequence was obtained from a man in his forties or fifties with glioma. V is TRBV6-5 and J is TRBJ1-1; perhaps TRBD1 as D (5 bases). The source material was PBMCs, sampled from a glioma patient treated with radiotherapy, temozolomide or both. The CDR3 bases are TGTGCCAGCAGTTGGGGCAGTAGTTTGGGCACTGAAGCTTTCTTT. It encodes CASSWGSSLGTEAFF.